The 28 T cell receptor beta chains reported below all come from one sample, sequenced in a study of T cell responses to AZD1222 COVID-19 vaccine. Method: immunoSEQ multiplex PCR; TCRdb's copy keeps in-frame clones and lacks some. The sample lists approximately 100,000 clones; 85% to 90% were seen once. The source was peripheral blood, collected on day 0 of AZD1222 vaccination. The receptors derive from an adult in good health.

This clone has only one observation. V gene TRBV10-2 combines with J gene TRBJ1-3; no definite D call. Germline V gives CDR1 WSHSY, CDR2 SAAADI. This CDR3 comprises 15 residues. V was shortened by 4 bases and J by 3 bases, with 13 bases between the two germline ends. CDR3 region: CASSGGQAFGNTIYF. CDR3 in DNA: TGCGCCAGCAGTGGGGGTCAAGCCTTTGGAAACACCATATATTTT.

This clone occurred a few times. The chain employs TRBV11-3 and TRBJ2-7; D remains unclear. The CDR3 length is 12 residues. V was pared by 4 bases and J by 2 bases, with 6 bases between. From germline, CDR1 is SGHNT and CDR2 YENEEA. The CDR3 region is CASSSTTYEQYF. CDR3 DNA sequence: TGTGCCAGCAGCTCAACAACCTACGAGCAGTACTTC. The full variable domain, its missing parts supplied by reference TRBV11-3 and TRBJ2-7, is EAGVVQSPRYKIIEKKQPVAFWCNPISGHNTLYWYLQNLGQGPELLIRYENEEAVDDSQLPKDRFSAERLKGVDSTLKIQPAELGDSAVYLCASSSTTYEQYFGPGTRLTVT.

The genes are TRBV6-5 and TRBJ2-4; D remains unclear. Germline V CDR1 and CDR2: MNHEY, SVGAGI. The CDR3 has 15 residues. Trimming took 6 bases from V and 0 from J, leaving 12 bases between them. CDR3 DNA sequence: TGTGCCAGCAGAGCCGATATGGCAGCCAAAAACATTCAGTACTTC. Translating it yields CASRADMAAKNIQYF.

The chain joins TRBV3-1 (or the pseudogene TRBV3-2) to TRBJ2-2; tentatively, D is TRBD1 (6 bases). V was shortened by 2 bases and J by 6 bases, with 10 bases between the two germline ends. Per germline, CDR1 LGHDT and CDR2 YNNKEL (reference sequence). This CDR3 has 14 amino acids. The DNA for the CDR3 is TGTGCCAGCAGCCAACGACAGGCGGCCGGGGAGCTGTTTTTT. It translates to CASSQRQAAGELFF.

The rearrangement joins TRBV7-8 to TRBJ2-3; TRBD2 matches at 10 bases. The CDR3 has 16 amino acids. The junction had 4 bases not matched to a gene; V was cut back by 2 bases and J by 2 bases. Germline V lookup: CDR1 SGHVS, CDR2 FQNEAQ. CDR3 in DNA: TGTGCCAGCAGCTTACAAGGACTAGCGGCCACAGATACGCAGTATTTT. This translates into CASSLQGLAATDTQYF.

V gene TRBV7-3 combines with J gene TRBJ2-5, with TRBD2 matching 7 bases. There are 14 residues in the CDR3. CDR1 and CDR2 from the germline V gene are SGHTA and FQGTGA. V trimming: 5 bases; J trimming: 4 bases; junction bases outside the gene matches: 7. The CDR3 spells CASSPNTGGETQYF. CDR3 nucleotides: TGTGCCAGCAGCCCCAACACGGGGGGAGAGACCCAGTACTTC.

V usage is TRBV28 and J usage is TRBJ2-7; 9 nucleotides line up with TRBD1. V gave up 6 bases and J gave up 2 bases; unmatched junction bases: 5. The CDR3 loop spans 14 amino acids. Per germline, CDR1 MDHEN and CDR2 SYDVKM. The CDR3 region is CASSQGDRAYEQYF. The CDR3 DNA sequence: TGTGCCAGCAGCCAGGGGGACAGGGCCTACGAGCAGTACTTC. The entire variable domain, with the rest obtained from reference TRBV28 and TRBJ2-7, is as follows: DVKVTQSSRYLVKRTGEKVFLECVQDMDHENMFWYRQDPGLGLRLIYFSYDVKMKEKGDIPEGYSVSREKKERFSLILESASTNQTSMYLCASSQGDRAYEQYFGPGTRLTVT.

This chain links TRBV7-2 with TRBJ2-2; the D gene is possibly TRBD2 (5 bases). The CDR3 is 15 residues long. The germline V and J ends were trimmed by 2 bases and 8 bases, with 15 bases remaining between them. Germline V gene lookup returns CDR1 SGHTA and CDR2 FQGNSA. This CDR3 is CASSLYLAGSGELFF. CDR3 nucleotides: TGTGCCAGCAGCTTATATCTAGCTGGTTCTGGGGAGCTGTTTTTT.

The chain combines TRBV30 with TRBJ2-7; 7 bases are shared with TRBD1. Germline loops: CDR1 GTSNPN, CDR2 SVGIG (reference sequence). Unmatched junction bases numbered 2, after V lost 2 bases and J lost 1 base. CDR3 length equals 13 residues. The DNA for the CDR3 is TGTGCCTGGAGTCGACAGGGATCCTACGAGCAGTACTTC. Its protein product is CAWSRQGSYEQYF.

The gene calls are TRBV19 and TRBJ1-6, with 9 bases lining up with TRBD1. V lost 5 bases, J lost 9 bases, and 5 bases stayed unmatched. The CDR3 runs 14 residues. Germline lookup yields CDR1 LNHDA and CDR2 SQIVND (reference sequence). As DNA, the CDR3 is TGTGCCAGTAGTCCGGGACAGGGCGGTTCACCCCTCCACTTT. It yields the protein CASSPGQGGSPLHF.

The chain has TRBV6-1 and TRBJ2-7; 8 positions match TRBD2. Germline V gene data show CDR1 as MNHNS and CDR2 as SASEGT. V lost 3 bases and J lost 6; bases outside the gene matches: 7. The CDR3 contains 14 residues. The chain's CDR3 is CASSDRAGVLEQYF. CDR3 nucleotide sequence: TGTGCCAGCAGTGATCGAGCGGGAGTTCTCGAGCAGTACTTC.

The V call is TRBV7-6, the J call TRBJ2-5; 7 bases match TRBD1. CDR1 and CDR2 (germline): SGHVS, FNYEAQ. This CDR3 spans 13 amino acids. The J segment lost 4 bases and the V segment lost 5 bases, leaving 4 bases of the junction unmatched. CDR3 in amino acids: CASSKTGPETQYF. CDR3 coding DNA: TGTGCCAGCAGCAAGACAGGGCCAGAGACCCAGTACTTC.

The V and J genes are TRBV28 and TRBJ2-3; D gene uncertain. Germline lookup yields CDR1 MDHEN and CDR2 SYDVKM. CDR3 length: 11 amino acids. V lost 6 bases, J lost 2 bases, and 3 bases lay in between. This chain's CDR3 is CASSDTDTQYF. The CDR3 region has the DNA TGTGCCAGCAGCGACACAGATACGCAGTATTTT.

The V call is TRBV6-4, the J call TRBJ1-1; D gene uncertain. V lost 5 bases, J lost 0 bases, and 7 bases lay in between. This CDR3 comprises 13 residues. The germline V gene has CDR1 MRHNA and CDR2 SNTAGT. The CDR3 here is CASSKLLNTEAFF. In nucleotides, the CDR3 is TGTGCCAGCAGTAAACTATTGAACACTGAAGCTTTCTTT.

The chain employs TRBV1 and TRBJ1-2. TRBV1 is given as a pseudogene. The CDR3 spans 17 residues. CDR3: CTSSQVGFREPNYGYTF. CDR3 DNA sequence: TGCACCAGCAGCCAAGTCGGTTTCCGGGAACCTAACTATGGCTACACCTTC.

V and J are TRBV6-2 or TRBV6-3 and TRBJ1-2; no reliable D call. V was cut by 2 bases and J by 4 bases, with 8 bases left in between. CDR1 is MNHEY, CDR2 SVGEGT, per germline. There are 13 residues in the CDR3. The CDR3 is CASSYTDFYGYTF. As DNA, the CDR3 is TGTGCCAGCAGTTACACAGATTTCTATGGCTACACCTTC.

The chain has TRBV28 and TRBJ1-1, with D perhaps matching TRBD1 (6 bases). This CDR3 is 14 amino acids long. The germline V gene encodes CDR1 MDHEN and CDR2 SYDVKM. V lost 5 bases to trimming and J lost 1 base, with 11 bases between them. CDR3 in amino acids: CASSPPGENTEAFF. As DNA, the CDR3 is TGTGCCAGCAGTCCCCCAGGGGAGAACACTGAAGCTTTCTTT.

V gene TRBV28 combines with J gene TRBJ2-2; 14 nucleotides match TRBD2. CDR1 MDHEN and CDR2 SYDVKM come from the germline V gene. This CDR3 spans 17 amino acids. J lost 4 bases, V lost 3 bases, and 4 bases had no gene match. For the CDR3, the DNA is TGTGCCAGCAGTTTGGGGACTAGCGGGAGAAGCACCGGGGAGCTGTTTTTT. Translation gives CASSLGTSGRSTGELFF. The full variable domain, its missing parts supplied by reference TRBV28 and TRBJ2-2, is DVKVTQSSRYLVKRTGEKVFLECVQDMDHENMFWYRQDPGLGLRLIYFSYDVKMKEKGDIPEGYSVSREKKERFSLILESASTNQTSMYLCASSLGTSGRSTGELFFGEGSRLTVL.

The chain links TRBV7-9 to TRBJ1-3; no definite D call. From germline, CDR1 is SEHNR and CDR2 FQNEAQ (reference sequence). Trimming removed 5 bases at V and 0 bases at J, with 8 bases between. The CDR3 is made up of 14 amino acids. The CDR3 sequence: CASSQGFSGNTIYF. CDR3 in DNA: TGTGCCAGCAGCCAAGGATTCTCTGGAAACACCATATATTTT. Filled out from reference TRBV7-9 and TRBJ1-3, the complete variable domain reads DTGVSQNPRHKITKRGQNVTFRCDPISEHNRLYWYRQTLGQGPEFLTYFQNEAQLEKSRLLSDRFSAERPKGSFSTLEIQRTEQGDSAMYLCASSQGFSGNTIYFGEGSWLTVV.

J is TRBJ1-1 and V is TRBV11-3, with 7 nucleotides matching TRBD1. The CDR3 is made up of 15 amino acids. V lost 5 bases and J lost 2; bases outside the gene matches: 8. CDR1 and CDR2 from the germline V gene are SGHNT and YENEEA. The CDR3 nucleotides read TGTGCCAGCAGCACACGGACAGGCGACAACACTGAAGCTTTCTTT. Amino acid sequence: CASSTRTGDNTEAFF.

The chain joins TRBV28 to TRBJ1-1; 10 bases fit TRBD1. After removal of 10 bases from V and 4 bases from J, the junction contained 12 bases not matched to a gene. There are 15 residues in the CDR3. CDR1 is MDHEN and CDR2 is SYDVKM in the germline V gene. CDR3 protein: CATLPGTGVVTEAFF. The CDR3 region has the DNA TGTGCCACTCTACCAGGGACAGGGGTGGTCACTGAAGCTTTCTTT. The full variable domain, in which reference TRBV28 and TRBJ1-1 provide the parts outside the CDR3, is DVKVTQSSRYLVKRTGEKVFLECVQDMDHENMFWYRQDPGLGLRLIYFSYDVKMKEKGDIPEGYSVSREKKERFSLILESASTNQTSMYLCATLPGTGVVTEAFFGQGTRLTVV.

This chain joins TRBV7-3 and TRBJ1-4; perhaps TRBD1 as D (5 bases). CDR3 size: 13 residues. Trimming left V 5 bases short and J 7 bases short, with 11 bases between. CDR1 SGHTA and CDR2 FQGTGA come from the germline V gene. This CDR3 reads CASSPGQGEKLFF. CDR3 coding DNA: TGTGCCAGCAGCCCCGGACAAGGTGAAAAACTGTTTTTT.

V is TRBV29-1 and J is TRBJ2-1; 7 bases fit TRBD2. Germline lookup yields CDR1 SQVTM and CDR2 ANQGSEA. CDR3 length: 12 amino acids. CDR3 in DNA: TGCATCTCGGGAGGACCATACAATGAGCAGTTCTTC. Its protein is CISGGPYNEQFF.

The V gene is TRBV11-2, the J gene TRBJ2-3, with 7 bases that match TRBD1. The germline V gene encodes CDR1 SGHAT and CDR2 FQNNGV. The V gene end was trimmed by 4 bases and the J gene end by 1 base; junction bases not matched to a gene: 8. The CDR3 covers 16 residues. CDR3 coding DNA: TGTGCCAGCAGCTGGGCCGGGACAGCAGGCACAGATACGCAGTATTTT. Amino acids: CASSWAGTAGTDTQYF.

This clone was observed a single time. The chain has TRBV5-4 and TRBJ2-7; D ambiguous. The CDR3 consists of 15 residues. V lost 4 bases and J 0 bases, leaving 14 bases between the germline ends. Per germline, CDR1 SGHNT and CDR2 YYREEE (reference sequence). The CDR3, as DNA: TGTGCCAGCAGCGCTGGGAACAGAAGCTCCTACGAGCAGTACTTC. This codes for CASSAGNRSSYEQYF.

The CDR3 DNA reads as TGTGCCAGCAGTTTATTGGACAGCCCCTACAATGAGCAGTTCTTC. This sequence encodes CASSLLDSPYNEQFF. The chain carries TRBV27 and TRBJ2-1; the D gene is possibly TRBD1 (6 bases). V dropped 1 base and J dropped 2 bases, with 9 bases sitting between them. The germline V gene encodes CDR1 MNHEY and CDR2 SMNVEV (reference sequence). The CDR3 is 15 residues long.

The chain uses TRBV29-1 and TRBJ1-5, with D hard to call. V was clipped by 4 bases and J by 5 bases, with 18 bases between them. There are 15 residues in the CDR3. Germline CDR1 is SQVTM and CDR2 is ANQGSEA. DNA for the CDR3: TGCAGCGTTGGTAGATCGCCAGAGGGCGATCAGCCCCAGCATTTT. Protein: CSVGRSPEGDQPQHF.

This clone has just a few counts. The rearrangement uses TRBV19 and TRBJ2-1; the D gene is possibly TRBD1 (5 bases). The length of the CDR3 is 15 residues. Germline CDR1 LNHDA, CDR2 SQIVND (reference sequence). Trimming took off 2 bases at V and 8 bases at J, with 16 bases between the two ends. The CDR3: CASSISTGENDEQFF. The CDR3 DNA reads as TGTGCCAGTAGTATATCAACAGGCGAGAACGATGAGCAGTTCTTC.